This TCR beta chain emerged from a study of T cells after yellow fever vaccination. Study at large: Each low-cell-number fraction was prepared by means of SMART-Seq v4 Ultra Low Input.

UMIs were added to TCR cDNA along with a universal primer site when it was made by 5'RACE template switching. TCRdb reprocessed the 5' RACE reads via MiXCR and lists one record per CDR3 protein. This sample has over 300,000 distinct CDR3 sequences, with about 4% found just once. Findings of the study overall: When the response was secondary, it was weaker but reached its peak faster, day 5 versus 15.

Germline V CDR1 and CDR2: SGHTA, FQGNSA. There are 15 residues in the CDR3. Trimming took off 5 bases at V and 5 bases at J, with 19 bases between the two ends. Of note for this clonotype: Its matching antigen is unknown.

The rearrangement links TRBV7-2 to TRBJ2-7, with unresolved D. The sample consisted of PBMCs, taken 5 days after the yellow fever booster vaccination. The receptor was derived from a man between 18 and 35 years old who received the YFV17D yellow fever vaccine. The CDR3 coding sequence is TGTGCCAGCAGCCCCTCCGCCATCCGCAGTCACGAGCAGTACTTC. Its translation is CASSPSAIRSHEQYF.